The 13 T cell receptor beta chains reported below all come from one sample, sequenced in a study of T cell responses to AZD1222 COVID-19 vaccine. The repertoire was sequenced with immunoSEQ multiplex PCR; TCRdb's copy has only in-frame clones and lacks some. The sample has 120,000 or so clones, about 90% seen once. This material consisted of peripheral blood, taken on day 0 of AZD1222 vaccination. Receptor source: an adult in good health.

The chain employs TRBV10-3 and TRBJ2-1; no clear D. The V end was cut by 2 bases, the J end by 0 bases, with 8 bases between. This CDR3 region has 15 residues. Looked up from germline, CDR1 is ENHRY and CDR2 is SYGVKD. This CDR3 is CAISETVISYNEQFF. CDR3 nucleotides: TGTGCCATCAGTGAGACAGTAATCTCCTACAATGAGCAGTTCTTC.

The count of this clone is one. The chain uses TRBV12-3 or TRBV12-4 and TRBJ2-3, with D unresolved. V shed 4 bases and J shed 1 base, with 3 bases lying between them. This CDR3 is built from 12 residues. CDR3 amino acids: CASSYGTDTQYF. The CDR3 nucleotides are TGTGCCAGCAGTTACGGCACAGATACGCAGTATTTT.

The chain links TRBV12-5 to TRBJ2-7; D is possibly TRBD2 (6 bases). Germline-derived CDR1 and CDR2 are LGHNT and FRNRAP. The CDR3 is 13 residues long. Trimming shortened V by 3 bases and J by 10 bases, and 16 bases separated the two germline ends. CDR3 in DNA: TGTGCTAGTGGTTTCTACGTTCCGGGGGAACAGTACTTC. Encoded protein: CASGFYVPGEQYF.

The V gene is TRBV5-4, the J gene TRBJ1-4, with D unclear. The V gene's germline CDR1 is SGHNT and CDR2 YYREEE (reference sequence). The CDR3 consists of 12 residues. The V end lost 2 bases, the J end lost 8 bases, and 7 bases lay between the germline ends. The CDR3 region has the DNA TGTGCCAGCAGCTTCAACCGGGAAAAACTGTTTTTT. Its protein product is CASSFNREKLFF.

The chain combines TRBV27 with TRBJ2-1, with TRBD2 matching over 7 bases. CDR1 and CDR2 from the germline V gene are MNHEY and SMNVEV (reference sequence). The CDR3 runs to 16 residues. V shed 7 bases, J shed 8 bases, and the junction held 17 bases outside the gene matches. DNA of the CDR3: TGTGCCAGCAAGGAGGGAGGGCCTCTGTTTGTCTATGAGCAGTTCTTC. Amino acids: CASKEGGPLFVYEQFF.

The rearrangement links TRBV2 to TRBJ2-1; 13 bases fit TRBD2. Trimming at V came to 6 bases and at J to 9 bases, leaving 8 bases not matched to a gene. Germline V gene lookup returns CDR1 SNHLY and CDR2 FYNNEI. The CDR3 consists of 15 residues. In DNA form, the CDR3 reads TGTGCCAGCAGGGGACTAGCGGGGCGTCAGGGTGAGCAGTTCTTC. Translation gives CASRGLAGRQGEQFF.

The chain recombines TRBV19 with TRBJ2-1; D possibly corresponds to TRBD1 (5 bases). CDR1 LNHDA and CDR2 SQIVND come from the germline V gene (reference sequence). The CDR3 is 14 amino acids. Deletions cut 1 base from V and 4 bases from J, with 8 bases between. The DNA for the CDR3 is TGTGCCAGTAGTATAGGAGACAGTTACAATGAGCAGTTCTTC. This sequence encodes CASSIGDSYNEQFF. Full variable domain (remainder filled in from reference TRBV19 and TRBJ2-1): DGGITQSPKYLFRKEGQNVTLSCEQNLNHDAMYWYRQDPGQGLRLIYYSQIVNDFQKGDIAEGYSVSREKKESFPLTVTSAQKNPTAFYLCASSIGDSYNEQFFGPGTRLTVL.

CDR3 sequence reads: CASSQGSGGNTIYF. DNA of the CDR3: TGCGCCAGCAGCCAAGGGTCGGGGGGAAACACCATATATTTT. The chain recombines TRBV4-3 with TRBJ1-3, with D unclear. From germline, CDR1 is LGHNA and CDR2 YSLEER. V lost 1 base, J lost 4 bases, and 8 bases lay in between. The CDR3 has 14 amino acids.

J is TRBJ2-5 and V is TRBV9, with TRBD2 matching over 8 bases. The V and J ends lost 0 bases and 3 bases, in that order; junction bases with no gene match: 10. CDR3 length: 17 amino acids. Germline V gives CDR1 SGDLS, CDR2 YYNGEE. CDR3 in amino acids: CASSVDKAGLEKETQYF. CDR3 nucleotides: TGTGCCAGCAGCGTAGATAAGGCGGGACTAGAAAAAGAGACCCAGTACTTC.

The chain has TRBV12-5 and TRBJ1-5; D gene unclear. The CDR3 totals 14 residues. V lost 0 bases, J lost 8 bases, and 11 bases lay in between. Germline loops: CDR1 LGHNT, CDR2 FRNRAP. The CDR3 sequence: CASGLVAVVEPQHF. CDR3 coding DNA: TGTGCTAGTGGTTTGGTTGCAGTGGTCGAGCCCCAGCATTTT.

This chain connects TRBV7-6 to TRBJ2-1, with 7 bases aligning to TRBD2. V lost 1 base and J lost 3; bases outside the gene matches: 6. The CDR3 has 16 amino acids. Looked up from germline, CDR1 is SGHVS and CDR2 is FNYEAQ. Here the CDR3 reads CASSLVETSHYNEQFF. The DNA for the CDR3 is TGTGCCAGCAGCTTAGTGGAGACTAGCCACTACAATGAGCAGTTCTTC. Looking up the rest from reference TRBV7-6 and TRBJ2-1 gives the full variable domain: GAGVSQSPRYKVTKRGQDVALRCDPISGHVSLYWYRQALGQGPEFLTYFNYEAQQDKSGLPNDRFSAERPEGSISTLTIQRTEQRDSAMYRCASSLVETSHYNEQFFGPGTRLTVL.

Here the CDR3 reads CASSSGGGRLGEQFF. CDR3 DNA: TGCGCCAGCAGCTCCGGCGGGGGGAGACTTGGTGAGCAGTTCTTC. The chain links TRBV5-1 to TRBJ2-1; 8 bases are shared with TRBD2. The V gene end was trimmed by 3 bases and the J gene end by 9 bases; junction bases not matched to a gene: 11. Germline-derived CDR1 and CDR2 are SGHRS and YFSETQ. This CDR3 spans 15 amino acids.

The J gene is TRBJ1-2, the V gene TRBV7-2; D possibly corresponds to TRBD1 (6 bases). This CDR3 contains 14 residues. Germline-derived CDR1 and CDR2 are SGHTA and FQGNSA. Between the trimmed V and J ends, which lost 5 bases and 6 bases, there was a span of 16 bases. This chain's CDR3 is CASSSMGGQDGYTF. The CDR3 bases are TGTGCCAGCAGCAGCATGGGGGGGCAGGATGGCTACACCTTC.